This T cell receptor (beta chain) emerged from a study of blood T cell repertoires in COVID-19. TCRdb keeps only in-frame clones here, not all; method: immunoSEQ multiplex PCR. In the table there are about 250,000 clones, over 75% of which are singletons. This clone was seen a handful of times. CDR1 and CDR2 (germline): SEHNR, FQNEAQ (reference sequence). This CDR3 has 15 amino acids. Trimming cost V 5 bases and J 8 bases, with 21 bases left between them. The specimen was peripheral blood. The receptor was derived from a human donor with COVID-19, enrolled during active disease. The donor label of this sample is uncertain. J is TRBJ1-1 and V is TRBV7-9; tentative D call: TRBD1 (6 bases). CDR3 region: CASSQGVGHREEAFF. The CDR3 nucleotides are TGTGCCAGCAGCCAAGGTGTGGGACACCGAGAAGAAGCTTTCTTT. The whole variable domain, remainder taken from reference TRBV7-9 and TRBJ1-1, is DTGVSQNPRHKITKRGQNVTFRCDPISEHNRLYWYRQTLGQGPEFLTYFQNEAQLEKSRLLSDRFSAERPKGSFSTLEIQRTEQGDSAMYLCASSQGVGHREEAFFGQGTRLTVV.